This T cell receptor (beta chain) is from a study of shared clonotypes between healthy human individuals. The protocol was immunoSEQ multiplex PCR, while the TCRdb copy is restricted to in-frame clones and leaves out a portion. The sample carries some 2,500,000 clones, 80% to 95% recorded once. Turning to this clone: The same CDR3 arises from other DNA sequences in this sample as well.

This CDR3 region has 15 residues. V lost 0 bases and J lost 0, with 9 bases in between. CDR1 and CDR2 from the germline V gene are GTSNPN and SVGIG (reference sequence). The sequencing input was naive CD4+ T cells from PBMCs. Subset denoted: CD45RA+ positively selected. The J gene is TRBJ1-3, the V gene TRBV30, with D unresolved. The clonotype was recovered from a young man in good health. Some clones in this sample may be carry-over from other donors' samples. The CDR3 DNA reads TGTGCCTGGAGTGTGCGGAGGAGCTCTGGAAACACCATATATTTT. Protein product: CAWSVRRSSGNTIYF.